The 31 T cell receptor beta chains reported below all come from one sample, sequenced in a study of T cell responses to AZD1222 COVID-19 vaccine. Generated by immunoSEQ multiplex PCR, the TCRdb table keeps only in-frame clones and is missing some. The table has over 90,000 clones, around nine tenths seen once; the top ten hold around 20%. Material: peripheral blood, obtained on day 0 of AZD1222 vaccination. The source is an adult in good health.

CDR3 coding DNA: TGCAGCGTTGTTCCGGGGACCACTGAAGCTTTCTTT. Its protein is CSVVPGTTEAFF. The rearrangement joins TRBV29-1 to TRBJ1-1; possibly TRBD1 for D (5 bases). The V gene's germline CDR1 is SQVTM and CDR2 ANQGSEA. This CDR3 has 12 amino acids. Trimming shortened V by 4 bases and J by 4 bases, and 10 bases separated the two germline ends. The variable domain in full, with the rest retrieved from reference TRBV29-1 and TRBJ1-1, is SAVISQKPSRDICQRGTSLTIQCQVDSQVTMMFWYRQQPGQSLTLIATANQGSEATYESGFVIDKFPISRPNLTFSTLTVSNMSPEDSSIYLCSVVPGTTEAFFGQGTRLTVV.

The V and J genes are TRBV19 and TRBJ2-7; 11 nucleotides match TRBD2. Germline lookup yields CDR1 LNHDA and CDR2 SQIVND (reference sequence). V lost 4 bases to trimming and J lost 3 bases; unmatched junction nucleotides: 5. This CDR3 contains 15 residues. The CDR3 here is CASSTLAGGFYEQYF. The CDR3 bases are TGTGCCAGTAGTACCCTAGCGGGAGGATTCTACGAGCAGTACTTC.

The chain couples TRBV14 to TRBJ1-4; 10 positions agree with TRBD1. CDR3 length equals 15 residues. Germline V gene data show CDR1 as SGHDN and CDR2 as FVKESK. V shed 6 bases and J 3 bases; nucleotides not matched to a gene: 4. This chain's CDR3 is CASRRQGASNEKLFF. CDR3 DNA: TGTGCCAGCAGACGACAGGGGGCGTCTAATGAAAAACTGTTTTTT. Drawing the rest from reference TRBV14 and TRBJ1-4, the complete variable domain is EAGVTQFPSHSVIEKGQTVTLRCDPISGHDNLYWYRRVMGKEIKFLLHFVKESKQDESGMPNNRFLAERTGGTYSTLKVQPAELEDSGVYFCASRRQGASNEKLFFGSGTQLSVL.

J is TRBJ1-2 and V is TRBV24-1, with TRBD1 matching over 12 bases. Germline V gives CDR1 KGHDR, CDR2 SFDVKD. This CDR3 is built from 14 residues. The junction had 1 base not matched to a gene; V was cut back by 4 bases and J by 5 bases. The chain's CDR3 is CATSEGQGAYGYTF. The CDR3 coding sequence is TGTGCCACCAGTGAGGGACAGGGGGCGTATGGCTACACCTTC.

This sequence joins TRBV14 and TRBJ2-1; 7 bases are a match to TRBD1. V lost 4 bases, J lost 1 base, and 4 bases stayed unmatched. The CDR3 has 15 amino acids. Germline V gene lookup returns CDR1 SGHDN and CDR2 FVKESK. CDR3 in DNA: TGTGCCAGCAGCCCGGGACAGATATCCTACAATGAGCAGTTCTTC. It encodes CASSPGQISYNEQFF.

V is TRBV7-9 and J is TRBJ2-7, with 7 bases that match TRBD1. J was trimmed by 6 bases and V by 5 bases; bases with no gene match: 7. CDR1 is SEHNR and CDR2 is FQNEAQ in the germline V gene (reference sequence). The CDR3 has 13 amino acids. CDR3 residues: CASSENRGAEQYF. The CDR3 DNA is TGTGCCAGCAGCGAGAACAGGGGAGCCGAGCAGTACTTC.

V gene TRBV10-3 combines with J gene TRBJ1-2, with TRBD1 as a possible D gene (6 bases). Germline values: CDR1 ENHRY, CDR2 SYGVKD. CDR3 length: 14 amino acids. V lost 2 bases to trimming and J lost 5 bases, with 12 bases between them. The CDR3 sequence: CAISEDGQTYGYTF. The DNA of the CDR3 is TGTGCCATCAGTGAGGACGGACAGACTTATGGCTACACCTTC.

J is TRBJ1-5 and V is TRBV7-2; D is possibly TRBD1 (6 bases). This CDR3 comprises 14 residues. The germline V gene encodes CDR1 SGHTA and CDR2 FQGNSA. Trimming shortened V by 5 bases and J by 3 bases, and 11 bases separated the two germline ends. CDR3 residues: CASSRGQLNQPQHF. CDR3 bases: TGTGCCAGCAGCCGTGGACAGCTCAATCAGCCCCAGCATTTT.

This rearrangement joins TRBV7-2 to TRBJ2-3, with D hard to call. V lost 5 bases, J lost 3 bases, and 9 bases lay in between. Germline V lookup: CDR1 SGHTA, CDR2 FQGNSA. The CDR3 totals 13 residues. CDR3 DNA: TGTGCCAGCAGCGTCCAATTAACAGATACGCAGTATTTT. Translation gives CASSVQLTDTQYF.

The chain joins TRBV9 to TRBJ1-1; 11 nucleotides line up with TRBD1. In germline, CDR1 is SGDLS, CDR2 YYNGEE. The trim removed 4 bases at V and 3 bases at J, leaving 8 bases unmatched. This CDR3 is built from 16 residues. CDR3 nucleotide sequence: TGTGCCAGCAGCAGGACAGGGGGCTCCCTTGACACTGAAGCTTTCTTT. It encodes CASSRTGGSLDTEAFF.

V and J are TRBV7-8 and TRBJ2-3; TRBD2 agrees at 11 bases. With 5 bases clipped from V and 6 bases from J, the junction kept 13 bases outside the gene matches. The CDR3 spans 17 residues. CDR1 SGHVS and CDR2 FQNEAQ come from the germline V gene. The chain's CDR3 is CASSTGLAGGRSDTQYF. The CDR3 DNA reads TGTGCCAGCAGCACAGGGCTAGCGGGAGGTCGCTCCGATACGCAGTATTTT.

This chain joins TRBV28 and TRBJ1-1; no firm D call. V shed 3 bases and J shed 4 bases, with 9 bases lying between them. Per the germline V gene, CDR1 is MDHEN and CDR2 is SYDVKM. This CDR3 region has 13 residues. CDR3 coding DNA: TGTGCCAGCAGTTTGGGGAGGAGCACTGAAGCTTTCTTT. This translates into CASSLGRSTEAFF.

DNA for the CDR3: TGTGCCAGCAGCGTAGGTGAGACAGTTTCCTACGAGCAGTACTTC. Its protein product is CASSVGETVSYEQYF. The chain couples TRBV9 to TRBJ2-7, with D maybe TRBD1 (5 bases). The V end was cut by 0 bases, the J end by 1 base, with 11 bases between. The CDR3 has 15 residues. CDR1 and CDR2 (germline): SGDLS, YYNGEE.

This clone appeared a single time. The sample contains more than one DNA sequence encoding this CDR3. The rearrangement links TRBV28 to TRBJ1-2; no clear D gene. V was clipped by 5 bases and J by 2 bases, with 6 bases between them. Germline CDR1 MDHEN, CDR2 SYDVKM. The CDR3 is made up of 12 amino acids. The CDR3 sequence is CASSLGNYGYTF. CDR3 DNA: TGTGCCAGCAGTCTCGGGAACTATGGCTACACCTTC.

V usage is TRBV11-3 and J usage is TRBJ2-7; 11 bases are a match to TRBD2. In germline, CDR1 is SGHNT, CDR2 YENEEA. CDR3 length: 12 amino acids. V shed 5 bases and J 7 bases; nucleotides not matched to a gene: 1. Here the CDR3 DNA reads TGTGCCAGCAGCCGACTAGCGGGAGAGCAGTACTTC. Translation: CASSRLAGEQYF.

The genes are TRBV5-1 and TRBJ1-2; no firm D call. Trimming cost V 1 base and J 3 bases, with 4 bases left between them. There are 12 residues in the CDR3. Germline values: CDR1 SGHRS, CDR2 YFSETQ. CDR3 in amino acids: CASSLLDYGYTF. CDR3 DNA sequence: TGCGCCAGCAGCTTGTTAGACTATGGCTACACCTTC.

The chain combines TRBV6-5 with TRBJ2-7; 9 bases are shared with TRBD2. J gave up 4 bases and V 0 bases, and 4 bases lay outside the gene matches. The CDR3 has 15 amino acids. The germline V gene has CDR1 MNHEY and CDR2 SVGAGI. CDR3 in DNA: TGTGCCAGCAGTTACTCGCTGGCGGGAGGGTACGAGCAGTACTTC. It encodes CASSYSLAGGYEQYF.

The chain joins TRBV7-9 to TRBJ2-7; D is unclear. This CDR3 has 14 amino acids. The V and J ends lost 2 bases and 4 bases respectively, with 12 bases between them. CDR1 and CDR2 (germline): SEHNR, FQNEAQ (reference sequence). The CDR3 sequence: CASSLNSPGYEQYF. CDR3 sequence (DNA): TGTGCCAGCAGCTTAAACTCCCCGGGTTACGAGCAGTACTTC.

V gene TRBV18 combines with J gene TRBJ2-1; 16 bases are a match to TRBD2. The CDR3 sequence is 16 residues long. CDR1 and CDR2 from the germline V gene are KGHSH and LQKENI. V shed 3 bases and J 6 bases; nucleotides not matched to a gene: 2. The CDR3 region is CASSPGLAGGPNEQFF. The DNA for the CDR3 is TGTGCCAGCTCACCGGGACTAGCGGGAGGGCCCAATGAGCAGTTCTTC.

The V gene is TRBV19, the J gene TRBJ2-5; the D gene is possibly TRBD1 (5 bases). The V gene lost 1 base and the J gene lost 1 base, with 10 bases spanning the gap. The CDR3 extends over 15 amino acids. Germline CDR1 and CDR2: LNHDA and SQIVND (reference sequence). This chain's CDR3 is CASSIATVTQETQYF. Here the CDR3 DNA reads TGTGCCAGTAGTATAGCGACAGTAACCCAAGAGACCCAGTACTTC.

The chain carries TRBV7-2 and TRBJ1-5; D gene uncertain. The germline V and J ends were trimmed by 1 base and 11 bases, with 18 bases remaining between them. This CDR3 has 15 amino acids. The germline V gene has CDR1 SGHTA and CDR2 FQGNSA. The CDR3 nucleotides are TGTGCCAGCAGCTTAGACTCACCTACGTCTGAGGCCCAGCATTTT. Translated: CASSLDSPTSEAQHF.

The gene calls are TRBV6-5 and TRBJ1-1; D is unclear. Deletions cut 6 bases from V and 0 bases from J, with 5 bases between. Germline CDR1 reads MNHEY; CDR2 reads SVGAGI. The CDR3 has 12 amino acids. CDR3 loop: CASRTVNTEAFF. For the CDR3, the DNA is TGTGCCAGCAGGACGGTGAACACTGAAGCTTTCTTT.

The chain has TRBV12-5 and TRBJ2-3; no clear D gene. Germline CDR1 is LGHNT and CDR2 is FRNRAP. V lost 2 bases, J lost 2 bases, and 8 bases lay in between. The CDR3 is 14 residues long. CDR3 bases: TGTGCTAGTGGTTTGATTAAAAACACAGATACGCAGTATTTT. Translating gives CASGLIKNTDTQYF.

J is TRBJ1-2 and V is TRBV6-5, with D unclear. V shed 2 bases and J shed 8 bases, with 12 bases lying between them. This CDR3 comprises 13 residues. From germline, CDR1 is MNHEY and CDR2 SVGAGI. The CDR3 loop is CASSYGQKGGYTF. The DNA of the CDR3 is TGTGCCAGCAGTTACGGTCAGAAGGGAGGCTACACCTTC.

This chain connects TRBV6-6 to TRBJ1-5; no reliable D call. Looked up from germline, CDR1 is MNHNY and CDR2 is SVGAGI (reference sequence). V was shortened by 6 bases and J by 0 bases, with 12 bases between the two germline ends. The CDR3 length is 15 residues. CDR3 DNA sequence: TGTGCCAGCAGGTTCCAGGAGTATAGCAATCAGCCCCAGCATTTT. It codes for CASRFQEYSNQPQHF.

A single count supports this clone. The rearrangement uses TRBV19 and TRBJ1-1, with D perhaps TRBD1 (5 bases). This CDR3 has 16 residues. Trimming pared 3 bases from V and 4 bases from J, leaving 18 bases between. CDR1 and CDR2 from the germline V gene are LNHDA and SQIVND (reference sequence). The CDR3 loop is CASSMVSMPGGTEAFF. CDR3 nucleotides: TGTGCCAGTAGTATGGTGAGCATGCCGGGGGGCACTGAAGCTTTCTTT.

The V and J genes are TRBV7-6 and TRBJ1-2, with unresolved D. Germline loops: CDR1 SGHVS, CDR2 FNYEAQ. The CDR3 loop spans 14 amino acids. Trimming took 5 bases from V and 3 from J, leaving 13 bases between them. The CDR3 spells CASSPGQLYYGYTF. As DNA, the CDR3 is TGTGCCAGCAGCCCGGGTCAATTGTACTATGGCTACACCTTC.

The chain links TRBV7-9 to TRBJ2-1, with D possibly matching TRBD1 (5 bases). The V gene lost 1 base and the J gene lost 8 bases, with 9 bases spanning the gap. Germline V gene sequence: CDR1 SEHNR, CDR2 FQNEAQ (reference sequence). This CDR3 spans 13 amino acids. The CDR3 loop reads CASSLGQIDEQFF. The CDR3 coding sequence is TGTGCCAGCAGCTTAGGACAGATCGATGAGCAGTTCTTC.

J is TRBJ1-2 and V is TRBV28, with 7 bases aligning to TRBD1. V was clipped by 5 bases and J by 0 bases; unmatched bases: 3. CDR1 is MDHEN and CDR2 is SYDVKM in the germline V gene. This CDR3 contains 14 residues. The CDR3 DNA reads TGTGCCAGCAGTCCCGGGACAGCTAACTATGGCTACACCTTC. Its protein is CASSPGTANYGYTF.

J is TRBJ2-3 and V is TRBV18, with unresolved D. The germline V gene encodes CDR1 KGHSH and CDR2 LQKENI. The CDR3 is made up of 13 amino acids. V was cut by 3 bases and J by 4 bases, with 8 bases left in between. The CDR3 region has the DNA TGTGCCAGCTCACCGGGCGTGGCAGATACGCAGTATTTT. It encodes CASSPGVADTQYF.

This clone was seen a handful of times. The chain has TRBV2 and TRBJ1-2; possible D gene TRBD1, 6 bases. The V gene lost 2 bases and the J gene lost 1 base, with 11 bases spanning the gap. The CDR3 runs to 15 residues. CDR1 and CDR2 from the germline V gene are SNHLY and FYNNEI. The CDR3 DNA is TGTGCCAGCAGTGAAAGCACAGGGCTTAACTATGGCTACACCTTC. Its protein product is CASSESTGLNYGYTF.